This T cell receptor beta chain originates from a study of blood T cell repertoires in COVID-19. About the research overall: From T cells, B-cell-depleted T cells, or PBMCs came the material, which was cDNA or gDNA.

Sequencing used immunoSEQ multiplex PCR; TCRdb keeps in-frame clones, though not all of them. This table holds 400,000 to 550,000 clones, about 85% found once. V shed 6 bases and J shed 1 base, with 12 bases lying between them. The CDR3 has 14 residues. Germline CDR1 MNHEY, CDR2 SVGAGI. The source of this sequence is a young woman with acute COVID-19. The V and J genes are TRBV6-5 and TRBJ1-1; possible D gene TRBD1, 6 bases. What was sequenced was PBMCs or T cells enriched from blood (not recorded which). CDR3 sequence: CASRPGDKNTEAFF. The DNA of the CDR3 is TGTGCCAGCAGACCCGGGGACAAGAACACTGAAGCTTTCTTT.